This T cell receptor beta chain comes out of a study of blood T cell repertoires in COVID-19. In the study overall: The United States, Italy and Spain were the sources of the acute and convalescent COVID-19 samples. The analysed material was cDNA or gDNA that came from T cells, B-cell-depleted T cells, or PBMCs.

This CDR3 is built from 14 residues. Trimming pared 5 bases from V and 3 bases from J, leaving 13 bases between. Per the germline V gene, CDR1 is MDHEN and CDR2 is SYDVKM. Per the authors' pipeline: Amplification of reference gene primers provided the estimated nucleated cell counts. Data came from immunoSEQ multiplex PCR; TCRdb stores just in-frame clones and leaves some out. That table gives V, J and clone size, and the DNA gave D and trimming. The sample includes fewer than 250,000 clones, around 76% of them seen just once. This clone came up a few times. The sequence derives from a woman in her sixties with COVID-19, enrolled during active disease. Specimen: peripheral blood. V usage is TRBV28 and J usage is TRBJ1-1, with D maybe TRBD1 (5 bases). CDR3 sequence (DNA): TGTGCCAGCAGTCCCCCGTCAGGGTACACTGAAGCTTTCTTT. Translation gives CASSPPSGYTEAFF.